The 25 T cell receptor beta chains presented below share a single source sample, sequenced in a study of blood T cell repertoires in COVID-19 (dated by TCRdb to between 2020 and 2021). The method was the immunoSEQ multiplex PCR assay. The table comes from immuneACCESS by way of TCRdb, which keeps in-frame sequences with V and J called. Part of the clones is missing from these tables; in studies checked, under half for an unresolved V gene and the rest for unknown reasons. Recorded for this sample are 120,000 or so clones; about 70% of them occurred a single time. The ten biggest clones cover approximately 2% of the sample. Sequencing input: peripheral blood. All receptors derive from a woman aged 70-85 years with acute or convalescent COVID-19.

The rearrangement links TRBV2 to TRBJ2-2; 8 bases match TRBD2. V shed 7 bases and J 0 bases; nucleotides not matched to a gene: 1. Germline loops: CDR1 SNHLY, CDR2 FYNNEI. This CDR3 has 14 amino acids. This CDR3 is CASTSGSNTGELFF. In nucleotides, the CDR3 is TGTGCCAGCACTAGCGGGTCGAACACCGGGGAGCTGTTTTTT. Full variable domain (outside the CDR3, taken from reference TRBV2 and TRBJ2-2): EPEVTQTPSHQVTQMGQEVILRCVPISNHLYFYWYRQILGQKVEFLVSFYNNEISEKSEIFDDQFSVERPDGSNFTLKIRSTKLEDSAMYFCASTSGSNTGELFFGEGSRLTVL.

The table lists this clone with many counts. The V and J genes are TRBV4-1 and TRBJ1-5, with 10 nucleotides matching TRBD1. The V segment lost 1 base and the J segment 0 bases; nucleotides outside the gene matches: 3. The CDR3 runs 17 residues. Germline V gene data show CDR1 as MGHRA and CDR2 as YSYEKL. This chain's CDR3 is CASSQGGQGYSNQPQHF. CDR3 in DNA: TGCGCCAGCAGCCAAGGGGGACAGGGGTATAGCAATCAGCCCCAGCATTTT.

The rearrangement joins TRBV10-1 to TRBJ2-1; TRBD2 agrees at 9 bases. Germline CDR1 and CDR2: WNHNN and SYGVQD (reference sequence). J gave up 7 bases and V 4 bases, and 5 bases lay outside the gene matches. This CDR3 comprises 14 residues. The CDR3 bases are TGCGCCAGCAGTGCGGGACTAGCTAGGAATGAGCAGTTCTTC. The encoded protein is CASSAGLARNEQFF.

The J gene is TRBJ1-2, the V gene TRBV7-2; 11 positions agree with TRBD1. The J segment lost 3 bases and the V segment lost 5 bases, leaving 14 bases of the junction unmatched. This CDR3 has 18 residues. Germline CDR1 and CDR2: SGHTA and FQGNSA. The CDR3, as DNA: TGTGCCAGCAGCCCGCGCCGGGACAGGGGGACGTTAGACTATGGCTACACCTTC. It specifies CASSPRRDRGTLDYGYTF.

The chain uses TRBV29-1 and TRBJ2-1, with TRBD1 matching 7 bases. In germline, CDR1 is SQVTM, CDR2 ANQGSEA. The CDR3 runs to 14 residues. The trim removed 3 bases at V and 0 bases at J, leaving 2 bases unmatched. The DNA for the CDR3 is TGCAGCGTTGATCAGGGGGTCTCCTACAATGAGCAGTTCTTC. It translates to CSVDQGVSYNEQFF.

V gene TRBV5-5 combines with J gene TRBJ2-6, with D tentatively TRBD1 (6 bases). From germline, CDR1 is SGHKS and CDR2 YYEKEE (reference sequence). The CDR3 extends over 18 amino acids. V was cut by 4 bases and J by 3 bases, with 20 bases left in between. CDR3 region: CASSGLWLGAGGANVLTF. CDR3 nucleotide sequence: TGTGCCAGCAGCGGTCTATGGCTGGGGGCAGGTGGGGCCAACGTCCTGACTTTC.

The V gene is TRBV2, the J gene TRBJ2-5; D is unresolved. CDR1 is SNHLY and CDR2 is FYNNEI in the germline V gene. V was shortened by 5 bases and J by 6 bases, with 10 bases between the two germline ends. The CDR3 loop spans 12 amino acids. The CDR3 sequence: CASSFLKQTQYF. CDR3 in DNA: TGTGCCAGCAGTTTTTTGAAGCAGACCCAGTACTTC.

This rearrangement joins TRBV11-2 to TRBJ2-1, with D maybe TRBD1 (6 bases). Germline V gene data show CDR1 as SGHAT and CDR2 as FQNNGV. The CDR3 is 15 residues long. The V end lost 10 bases, the J end lost 4 bases, and 20 bases lay between the germline ends. The CDR3 here is CATSGAVLFYNEQFF. The CDR3 DNA sequence: TGTGCCACGTCAGGGGCAGTACTATTTTACAATGAGCAGTTCTTC.

The rearrangement joins TRBV12-3 or TRBV12-4 to TRBJ1-1, with D unclear. Trimming cost V 4 bases and J 3 bases, with 3 bases left between them. This CDR3 is built from 11 residues. The CDR3 sequence: CASSSYTEAFF. In DNA form, the CDR3 reads TGTGCCAGCAGTTCCTACACTGAAGCTTTCTTT.

This clone was picked up one time. This rearrangement joins TRBV10-3 to TRBJ2-7; D may be TRBD2 (5 bases). With 3 bases removed from V and 0 bases from J, the gap between germline ends came to 12 bases. This CDR3 is built from 15 residues. In germline, CDR1 is ENHRY, CDR2 SYGVKD. Here the CDR3 DNA reads TGTGCCATCAGTGATGGGGTTCGGGGCTCCTACGAGCAGTACTTC. Protein: CAISDGVRGSYEQYF.

This chain's CDR3 is CASSPYSQFRGYGYTF. The DNA of the CDR3 is TGTGCCAGCAGCCCTTACTCTCAATTTAGGGGCTATGGCTACACCTTC. The chain recombines TRBV11-2 with TRBJ1-2, with D possibly TRBD1 on 5 matching bases. Per germline, CDR1 SGHAT and CDR2 FQNNGV. V lost 5 bases and J 4 bases, leaving 20 bases between the germline ends. CDR3 length: 16 amino acids. The full variable domain, rest sourced from reference TRBV11-2 and TRBJ1-2, is EAGVAQSPRYKIIEKRQSVAFWCNPISGHATLYWYQQILGQGPKLLIQFQNNGVVDDSQLPKDRFSAERLKGVDSTLKIQPAKLEDSAVYLCASSPYSQFRGYGYTFGSGTRLTVV.

This clone was detected a few times. The CDR3 sequence: CASRARTGNRYEQYF. CDR3 sequence (DNA): TGTGCCAGCAGGGCTCGGACAGGGAACCGTTACGAGCAGTACTTC. The V gene is TRBV2, the J gene TRBJ2-7; 8 nucleotides agree with TRBD1. Germline trimming cut 6 bases from V and 4 bases from J; bases unmatched to any gene: 11. The CDR3 spans 15 residues. Germline-derived CDR1 and CDR2 are SNHLY and FYNNEI.

This clone occurred many times. The chain joins TRBV4-1 to TRBJ2-7; D possibly corresponds to TRBD2 (6 bases). Germline V lookup: CDR1 MGHRA, CDR2 YSYEKL. The CDR3 has 14 residues. Between the trimmed V and J ends, which lost 2 bases and 0 bases, there was a span of 8 bases. This CDR3 reads CASSQPGSSYEQYF. The DNA of the CDR3 is TGCGCCAGCAGCCAACCCGGGAGCTCCTACGAGCAGTACTTC.

The sample holds a few counts of this clone. The chain combines TRBV27 with TRBJ2-4, with 7 nucleotides matching TRBD2. The CDR3 has 17 amino acids. V dropped 6 bases and J dropped 2; count of bases not matched to a gene: 13. In germline, CDR1 is MNHEY, CDR2 SMNVEV (reference sequence). CDR3 sequence (DNA): TGTGCCAGCAGCCCCCTTGGCGGGAGCTTTACCAAAAACATTCAGTACTTC. This gives the protein CASSPLGGSFTKNIQYF.

The V call is TRBV9, the J call TRBJ2-3; 8 bases agree with TRBD2. This CDR3 is 15 amino acids long. After removal of 0 bases from V and 1 base from J, the junction contained 1 base not matched to a gene. Germline V gives CDR1 SGDLS, CDR2 YYNGEE. In nucleotides, the CDR3 is TGTGCCAGCAGCGTAGGAGCGGGAGGCACAGATACGCAGTATTTT. It translates to CASSVGAGGTDTQYF.

CDR3 region: CWGGNEKLFF. CDR3 coding DNA: TGTTGGGGGGGCAATGAAAAACTGTTTTTT. J is TRBJ1-4 and V is TRBV7-8, with D perhaps matching TRBD1 (6 bases). Germline CDR1 reads SGHVS; CDR2 reads FQNEAQ. The CDR3 has 10 amino acids.

In this sample, this clone turned up once. The rearrangement uses TRBV28 and TRBJ2-7; D might be TRBD1 (6 bases). V gave up 7 bases and J gave up 5 bases, with 18 bases separating them. Looked up from germline, CDR1 is MDHEN and CDR2 is SYDVKM. CDR3 size: 14 residues. For the CDR3, the DNA is TGTGCCAGCACCACGACCGGGACACGAAACGAGCAGTACTTC. Residues: CASTTTGTRNEQYF.

This chain joins TRBV6-4 and TRBJ1-2; possible D gene TRBD1, 6 bases. This CDR3 is 15 amino acids long. Germline loops: CDR1 MRHNA, CDR2 SNTAGT. V was cut by 3 bases and J by 8 bases, with 19 bases left in between. CDR3: CASSDEAGAQRGYTF. CDR3 DNA sequence: TGTGCCAGCAGTGATGAGGCAGGGGCCCAACGAGGCTACACCTTC.

The chain links TRBV10-3 to TRBJ2-3; D perhaps matches TRBD1 (6 bases). Trimming cost V 11 bases and J 3 bases, with 15 bases left between them. The CDR3 sequence is 13 residues long. Germline CDR1 reads ENHRY; CDR2 reads SYGVKD. The CDR3: CAVQGITTDTQYF. The CDR3 coding sequence is TGTGCCGTACAGGGTATCACTACAGATACGCAGTATTTT.

This clone was observed a single time. The chain uses TRBV6-4 and TRBJ1-2, with D perhaps matching TRBD1 (5 bases). V was clipped by 5 bases and J by 1 base, with 14 bases between them. The CDR3 length is 15 residues. The germline V gene encodes CDR1 MRHNA and CDR2 SNTAGT. The chain's CDR3 is CASSLQRGDNYGYTF. The CDR3 region has the DNA TGTGCCAGCAGTCTCCAACGGGGGGATAACTATGGCTACACCTTC.

This clone was observed a single time. V and J are TRBV7-6 and TRBJ2-3, with 8 bases that match TRBD2. Per the germline V gene, CDR1 is SGHVS and CDR2 is FNYEAQ. The CDR3 is 14 amino acids. Trimming took 5 bases from V and 5 from J; bases not matched to a gene: 6. CDR3 sequence reads: CASSQSGRIDTQYF. The CDR3 DNA reads as TGTGCCAGCAGCCAAAGCGGGAGAATAGATACGCAGTATTTT.

The genes are TRBV18 and TRBJ2-1, with D perhaps matching TRBD1 (6 bases). V was clipped by 3 bases and J by 9 bases, with 15 bases between them. This CDR3 spans 14 amino acids. Germline V CDR1 and CDR2: KGHSH, LQKENI. CDR3 sequence (DNA): TGTGCCAGCTCACCGGACAGCGAGGGTGTTGAGCAGTTCTTC. Amino acids: CASSPDSEGVEQFF. Filled out from reference TRBV18 and TRBJ2-1, the complete variable domain reads NAGVMQNPRHLVRRRGQEARLRCSPMKGHSHVYWYRQLPEEGLKFMVYLQKENIIDESGMPKERFSAEFPKEGPSILRIQQVVRGDSAAYFCASSPDSEGVEQFFGPGTRLTVL.

This chain joins TRBV6-6 and TRBJ2-5; 7 positions agree with TRBD2. Trimming cost V 5 bases and J 1 base; bases outside gene matches: 4. Germline V lookup: CDR1 MNHNY, CDR2 SVGAGI (reference sequence). The CDR3 consists of 14 residues. The CDR3 loop is CASSRDYPQETQYF. DNA for the CDR3: TGTGCCAGCAGTCGGGACTACCCCCAAGAGACCCAGTACTTC.

This clone was counted a few times. This chain joins TRBV5-1 and TRBJ1-1; 10 positions agree with TRBD1. This CDR3 spans 14 amino acids. The V segment lost 4 bases and the J segment 4 bases; nucleotides outside the gene matches: 4. The germline V gene has CDR1 SGHRS and CDR2 YFSETQ. The CDR3: CASSQGQGGTEAFF. The CDR3 region has the DNA TGCGCCAGCAGCCAAGGACAGGGGGGCACTGAAGCTTTCTTT.

Points on this clone: Different DNA sequences within this sample yield the same CDR3. V is TRBV19 and J is TRBJ2-3, with D unclear. The ends were cut back, 8 bases at V and 2 bases at J, with 5 bases in the middle. The germline CDR1 and CDR2 sequences are LNHDA and SQIVND (reference sequence). The CDR3 runs 11 residues. The CDR3 reads CASSYTDTQYF. The CDR3 nucleotides read TGTGCCAGTTCTTACACAGATACGCAGTATTTT.